This T cell receptor beta chain derives from a study of T-cell reconstitution after alpha-beta-depleted transplantation in children. The CDR3 totals 17 residues. Germline CDR1 is LGHDT and CDR2 is YNNKEL (reference sequence). V gave up 4 bases and J gave up 5 bases; unmatched junction bases: 14. Ten or more counts support this clonotype. The TCRbeta library was prepared with unique molecular identifiers. One entry per CDR3 protein results from TCRdb running MiXCR on the PCR reads. The data hold 200,000 to 250,000 distinct CDR3 sequences, with 12% observed a single time. The V and J genes are TRBV3-1 and TRBJ2-5; 9 bases are a match to TRBD2. The receptor was derived from a human donor who donated a stem cell graft to a child with acute lymphoblastic leukemia. The sample in question was PBMCs from the stem cell graft donor, obtained from the stem cell graft. The CDR3: CASSLRVGGGARETQYF. CDR3 DNA sequence: TGTGCCAGCAGCCTAAGAGTAGGCGGGGGGGCACGGGAGACCCAGTACTTC.